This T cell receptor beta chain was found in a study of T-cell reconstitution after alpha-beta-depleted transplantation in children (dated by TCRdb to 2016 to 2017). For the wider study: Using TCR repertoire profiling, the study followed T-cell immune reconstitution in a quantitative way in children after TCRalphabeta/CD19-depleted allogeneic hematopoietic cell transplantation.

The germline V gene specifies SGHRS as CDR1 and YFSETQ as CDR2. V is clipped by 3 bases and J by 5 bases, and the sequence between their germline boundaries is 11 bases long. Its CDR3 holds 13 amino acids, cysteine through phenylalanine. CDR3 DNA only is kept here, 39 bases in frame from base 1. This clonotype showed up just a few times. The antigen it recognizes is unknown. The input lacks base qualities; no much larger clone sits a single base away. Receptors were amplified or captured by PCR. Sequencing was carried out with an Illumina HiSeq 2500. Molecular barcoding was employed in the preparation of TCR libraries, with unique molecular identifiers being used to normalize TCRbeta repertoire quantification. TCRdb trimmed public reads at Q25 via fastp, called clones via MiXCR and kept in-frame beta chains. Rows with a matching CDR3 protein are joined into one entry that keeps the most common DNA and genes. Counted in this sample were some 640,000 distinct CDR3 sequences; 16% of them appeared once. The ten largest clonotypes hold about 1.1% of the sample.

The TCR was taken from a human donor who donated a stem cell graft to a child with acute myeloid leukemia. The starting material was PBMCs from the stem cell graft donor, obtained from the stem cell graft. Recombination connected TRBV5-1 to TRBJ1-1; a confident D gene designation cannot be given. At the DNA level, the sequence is TGCGCCAGCAGCTGGACTTTAGGGACTGAAGCTTTCTTT. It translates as CASSWTLGTEAFF.